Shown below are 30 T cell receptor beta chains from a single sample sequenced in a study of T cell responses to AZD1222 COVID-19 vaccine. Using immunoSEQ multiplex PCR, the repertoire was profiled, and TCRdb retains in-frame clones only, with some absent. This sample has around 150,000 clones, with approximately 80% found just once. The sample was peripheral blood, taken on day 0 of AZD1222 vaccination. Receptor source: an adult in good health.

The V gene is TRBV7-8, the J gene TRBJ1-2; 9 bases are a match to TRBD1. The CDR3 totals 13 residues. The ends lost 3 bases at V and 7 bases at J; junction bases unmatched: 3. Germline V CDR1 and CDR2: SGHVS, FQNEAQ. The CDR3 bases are TGTGCCAGCAGCTTCACAGGGGGCGGTGGCTACACCTTC. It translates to CASSFTGGGGYTF.

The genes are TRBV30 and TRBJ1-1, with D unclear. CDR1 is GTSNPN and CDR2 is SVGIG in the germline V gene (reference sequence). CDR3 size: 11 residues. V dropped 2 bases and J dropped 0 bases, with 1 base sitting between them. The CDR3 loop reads CAWSLNTEAFF. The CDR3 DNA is TGTGCCTGGAGTTTGAACACTGAAGCTTTCTTT.

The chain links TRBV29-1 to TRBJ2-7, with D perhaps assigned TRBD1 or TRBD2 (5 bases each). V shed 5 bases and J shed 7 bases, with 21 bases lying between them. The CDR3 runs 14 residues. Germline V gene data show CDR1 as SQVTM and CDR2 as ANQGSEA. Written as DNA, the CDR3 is TGCAGCGTTCAGGAGGTCGGCAGGGTGGGGGAGCAGTACTTC. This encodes CSVQEVGRVGEQYF.

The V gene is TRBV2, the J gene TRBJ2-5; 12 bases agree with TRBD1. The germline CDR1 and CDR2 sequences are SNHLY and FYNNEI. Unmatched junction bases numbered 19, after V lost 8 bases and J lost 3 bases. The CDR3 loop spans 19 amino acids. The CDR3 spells CASLGGDRGRDLAKETQYF. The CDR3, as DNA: TGTGCCAGCTTGGGTGGGGACAGGGGGCGAGATTTGGCTAAAGAGACCCAGTACTTC.

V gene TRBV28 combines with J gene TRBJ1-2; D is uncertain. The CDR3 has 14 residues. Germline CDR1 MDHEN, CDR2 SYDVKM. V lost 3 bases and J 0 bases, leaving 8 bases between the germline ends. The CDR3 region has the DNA TGTGCCAGCAGTTTCCACGGATCTAACTATGGCTACACCTTC. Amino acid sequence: CASSFHGSNYGYTF.

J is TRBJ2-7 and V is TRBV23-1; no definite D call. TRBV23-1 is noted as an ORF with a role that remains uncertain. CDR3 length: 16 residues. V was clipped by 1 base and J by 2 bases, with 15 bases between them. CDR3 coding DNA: TGCGCCAGCAGTCAATTGTCGAAGGGATGGACCTACGAGCAGTACTTC. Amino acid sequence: CASSQLSKGWTYEQYF.

In nucleotides, the CDR3 is TGCGCCAGCAGCTTCGGGACAGGGGGCATGAACACTGAAGCTTTCTTT. As protein: CASSFGTGGMNTEAFF. The V call is TRBV5-1, the J call TRBJ1-1; TRBD1 matches 12 bases. V trimming: 2 bases; J trimming: 0 bases; junction bases outside the gene matches: 2. The germline V gene has CDR1 SGHRS and CDR2 YFSETQ. The CDR3 consists of 16 residues. The entire variable domain, with the rest obtained from reference TRBV5-1 and TRBJ1-1, is as follows: KAGVTQTPRYLIKTRGQQVTLSCSPISGHRSVSWYQQTPGQGLQFLFEYFSETQRNKGNFPGRFSGRQFSNSRSEMNVSTLELGDSALYLCASSFGTGGMNTEAFFGQGTRLTVV.

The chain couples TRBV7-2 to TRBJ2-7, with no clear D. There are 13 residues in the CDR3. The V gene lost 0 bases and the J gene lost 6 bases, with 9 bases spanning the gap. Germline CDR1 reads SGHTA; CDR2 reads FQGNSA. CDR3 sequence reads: CASSLAARVEQYF. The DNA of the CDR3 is TGTGCCAGCAGCTTAGCGGCAAGGGTCGAGCAGTACTTC. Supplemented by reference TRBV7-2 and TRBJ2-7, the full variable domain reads GAGVSQSPSNKVTEKGKDVELRCDPISGHTALYWYRQSLGQGLEFLIYFQGNSAPDKSGLPSDRFSAERTGGSVSTLTIQRTQQEDSAVYLCASSLAARVEQYFGPGTRLTVT.

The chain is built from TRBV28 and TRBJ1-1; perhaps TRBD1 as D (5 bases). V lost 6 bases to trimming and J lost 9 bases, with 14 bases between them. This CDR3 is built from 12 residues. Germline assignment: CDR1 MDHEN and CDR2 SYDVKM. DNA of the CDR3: TGTGCCAGCAGCCGACAGACTGCTAAAGCTTTCTTT. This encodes CASSRQTAKAFF.

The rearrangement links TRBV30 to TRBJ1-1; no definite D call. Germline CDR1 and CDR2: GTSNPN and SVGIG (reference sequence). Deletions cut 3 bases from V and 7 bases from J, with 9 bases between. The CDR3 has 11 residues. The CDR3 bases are TGTGCCTGGAGGGCCGCTGGTGAAGCTTTCTTT. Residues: CAWRAAGEAFF.

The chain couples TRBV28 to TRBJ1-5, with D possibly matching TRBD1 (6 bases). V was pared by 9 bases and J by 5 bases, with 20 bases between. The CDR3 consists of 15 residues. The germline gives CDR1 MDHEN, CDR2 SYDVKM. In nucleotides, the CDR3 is TGTGCCAGTACTCAGGGGACGGGGCCTTATCAGCCCCAGCATTTT. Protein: CASTQGTGPYQPQHF.

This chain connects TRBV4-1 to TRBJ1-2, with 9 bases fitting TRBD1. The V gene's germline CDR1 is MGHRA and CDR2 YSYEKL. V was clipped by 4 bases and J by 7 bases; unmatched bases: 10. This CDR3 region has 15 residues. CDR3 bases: TGCGCCAGCAGCCTTCCGGGACAGGGAGGCGGTGGCTACACCTTC. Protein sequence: CASSLPGQGGGGYTF.

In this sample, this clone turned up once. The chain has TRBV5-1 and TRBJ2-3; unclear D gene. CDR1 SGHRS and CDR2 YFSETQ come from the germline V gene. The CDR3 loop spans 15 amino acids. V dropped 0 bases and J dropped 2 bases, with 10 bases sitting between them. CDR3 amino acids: CASSLVPTDTDTQYF. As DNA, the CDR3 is TGCGCCAGCAGCTTGGTACCCACAGACACAGATACGCAGTATTTT.

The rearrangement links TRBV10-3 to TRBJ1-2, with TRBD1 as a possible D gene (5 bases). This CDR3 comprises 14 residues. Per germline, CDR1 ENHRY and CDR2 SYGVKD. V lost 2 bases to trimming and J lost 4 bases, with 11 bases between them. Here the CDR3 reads CAISEGAGFYGYTF. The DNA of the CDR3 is TGTGCCATCAGTGAGGGGGCAGGCTTCTATGGCTACACCTTC.

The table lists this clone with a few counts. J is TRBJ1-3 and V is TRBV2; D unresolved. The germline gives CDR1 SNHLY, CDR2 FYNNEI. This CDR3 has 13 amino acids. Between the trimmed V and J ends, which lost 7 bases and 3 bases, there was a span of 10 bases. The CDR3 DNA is TGTGCCAGCATGAGGCTGCTTGGAAACACCATATATTTT. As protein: CASMRLLGNTIYF.

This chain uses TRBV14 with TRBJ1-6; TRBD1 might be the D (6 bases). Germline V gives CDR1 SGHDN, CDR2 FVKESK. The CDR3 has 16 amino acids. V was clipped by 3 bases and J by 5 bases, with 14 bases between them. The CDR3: CASSHIKQGNNSPLHF. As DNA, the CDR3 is TGTGCCAGCAGCCATATAAAACAGGGAAATAATTCACCCCTCCACTTT. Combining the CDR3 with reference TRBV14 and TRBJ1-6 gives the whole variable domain EAGVTQFPSHSVIEKGQTVTLRCDPISGHDNLYWYRRVMGKEIKFLLHFVKESKQDESGMPNNRFLAERTGGTYSTLKVQPAELEDSGVYFCASSHIKQGNNSPLHFGNGTRLTVT.

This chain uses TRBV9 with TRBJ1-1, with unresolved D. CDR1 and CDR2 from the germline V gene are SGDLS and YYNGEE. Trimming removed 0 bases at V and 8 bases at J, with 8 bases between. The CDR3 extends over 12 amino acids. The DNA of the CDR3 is TGTGCCAGCAGCGTAGGTACGGGGGAAGCTTTCTTT. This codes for CASSVGTGEAFF.

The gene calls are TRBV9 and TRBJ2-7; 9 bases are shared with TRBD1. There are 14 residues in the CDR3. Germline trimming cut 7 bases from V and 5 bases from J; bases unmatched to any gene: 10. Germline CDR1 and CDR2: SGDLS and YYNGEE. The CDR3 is CASGGTGRQHEQYF. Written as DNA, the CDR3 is TGTGCCAGCGGCGGGACAGGGCGTCAACACGAGCAGTACTTC.

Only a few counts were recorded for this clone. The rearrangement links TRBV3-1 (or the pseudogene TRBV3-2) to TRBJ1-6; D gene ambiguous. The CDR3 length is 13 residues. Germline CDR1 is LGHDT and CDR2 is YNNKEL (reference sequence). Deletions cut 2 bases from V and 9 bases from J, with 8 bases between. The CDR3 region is CASSQFEGSPLHF. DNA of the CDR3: TGTGCCAGCAGCCAATTTGAAGGTTCACCCCTCCACTTT.

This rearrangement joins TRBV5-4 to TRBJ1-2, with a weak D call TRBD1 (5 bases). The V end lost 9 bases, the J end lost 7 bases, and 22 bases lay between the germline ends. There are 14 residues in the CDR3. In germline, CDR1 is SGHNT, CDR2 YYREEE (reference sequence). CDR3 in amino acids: CAITSLQGTPGYTF. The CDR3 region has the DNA TGTGCCATTACTTCTCTCCAGGGAACACCTGGCTACACCTTC.

The chain's CDR3 is CASSQSEGRETQYF. The DNA for the CDR3 is TGTGCCAGCAGCCAATCAGAGGGGAGGGAGACCCAGTACTTC. The rearrangement joins TRBV16 to TRBJ2-5; D is possibly TRBD2 (6 bases). Trimming cost V 0 bases and J 5 bases, with 10 bases left between them. This CDR3 is 14 amino acids long. Germline CDR1 and CDR2: KGHSY and FQNENV.

The CDR3, as DNA: TGTGCCAGCAGACCCGGACAGGGGGTAGATACGCAGTATTTT. It codes for CASRPGQGVDTQYF. V and J are TRBV28 and TRBJ2-3; 10 positions agree with TRBD1. This CDR3 has 14 amino acids. V was clipped by 6 bases and J by 5 bases; unmatched bases: 5. Per germline, CDR1 MDHEN and CDR2 SYDVKM.

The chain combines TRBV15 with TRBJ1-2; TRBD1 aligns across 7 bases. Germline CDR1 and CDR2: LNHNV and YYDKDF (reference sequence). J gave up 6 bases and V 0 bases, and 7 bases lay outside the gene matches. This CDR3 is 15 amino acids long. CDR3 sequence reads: CATSRDLPGGDGYTF. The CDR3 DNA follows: TGTGCCACCAGCAGAGATCTTCCAGGGGGAGATGGCTACACCTTC.

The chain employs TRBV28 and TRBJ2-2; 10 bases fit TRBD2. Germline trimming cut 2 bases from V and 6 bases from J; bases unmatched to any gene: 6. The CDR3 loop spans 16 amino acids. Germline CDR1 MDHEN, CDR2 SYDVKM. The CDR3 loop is CASSLISGGAAGELFF. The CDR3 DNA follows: TGTGCCAGCAGTTTAATCAGCGGGGGGGCGGCCGGGGAGCTGTTTTTT.

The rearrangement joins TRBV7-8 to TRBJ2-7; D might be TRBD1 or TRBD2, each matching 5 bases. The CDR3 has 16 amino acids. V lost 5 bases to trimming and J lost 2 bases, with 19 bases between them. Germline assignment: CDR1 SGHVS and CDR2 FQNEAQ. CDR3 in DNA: TGTGCCAGCAGCGCCCTCGCGGCAGGGACGACCTACGAGCAGTACTTC. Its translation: CASSALAAGTTYEQYF.

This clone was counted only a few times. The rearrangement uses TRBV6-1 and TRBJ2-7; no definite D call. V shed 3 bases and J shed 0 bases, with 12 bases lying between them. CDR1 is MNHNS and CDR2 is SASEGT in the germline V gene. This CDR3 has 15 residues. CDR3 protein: CASSDERRNSYEQYF. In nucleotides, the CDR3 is TGTGCCAGCAGTGATGAAAGGCGTAACTCCTACGAGCAGTACTTC.

CDR3 amino acids: CASSVEGWQPQHF. CDR3 nucleotide sequence: TGTGCCAGCAGCGTAGAGGGGTGGCAGCCCCAGCATTTT. The chain recombines TRBV9 with TRBJ1-5; a weak D match, TRBD1 (5 bases). The CDR3 is made up of 13 amino acids. Germline V gives CDR1 SGDLS, CDR2 YYNGEE. Trimming cost V 0 bases and J 7 bases, with 8 bases left between them.

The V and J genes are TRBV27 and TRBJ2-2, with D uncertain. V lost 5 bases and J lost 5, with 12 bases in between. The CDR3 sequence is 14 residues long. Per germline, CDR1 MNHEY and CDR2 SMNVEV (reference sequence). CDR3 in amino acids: CASSTTTGTGELFF. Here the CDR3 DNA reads TGTGCCAGCAGTACGACGACTGGAACCGGGGAGCTGTTTTTT.

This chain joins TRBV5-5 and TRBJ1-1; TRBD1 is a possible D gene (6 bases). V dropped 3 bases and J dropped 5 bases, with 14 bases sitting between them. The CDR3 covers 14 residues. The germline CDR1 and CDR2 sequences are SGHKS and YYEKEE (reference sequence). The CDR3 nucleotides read TGTGCCAGCAGCTCCCTAGGGGGGGCGACTGAAGCTTTCTTT. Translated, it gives CASSSLGGATEAFF.

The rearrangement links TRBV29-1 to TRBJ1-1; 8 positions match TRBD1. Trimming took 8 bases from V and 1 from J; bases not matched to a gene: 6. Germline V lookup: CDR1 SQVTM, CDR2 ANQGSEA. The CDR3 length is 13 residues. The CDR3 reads CSTRQGSNTEAFF. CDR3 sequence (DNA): TGCAGCACTCGACAGGGGTCGAACACTGAAGCTTTCTTT. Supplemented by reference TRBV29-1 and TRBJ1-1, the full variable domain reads SAVISQKPSRDICQRGTSLTIQCQVDSQVTMMFWYRQQPGQSLTLIATANQGSEATYESGFVIDKFPISRPNLTFSTLTVSNMSPEDSSIYLCSTRQGSNTEAFFGQGTRLTVV.